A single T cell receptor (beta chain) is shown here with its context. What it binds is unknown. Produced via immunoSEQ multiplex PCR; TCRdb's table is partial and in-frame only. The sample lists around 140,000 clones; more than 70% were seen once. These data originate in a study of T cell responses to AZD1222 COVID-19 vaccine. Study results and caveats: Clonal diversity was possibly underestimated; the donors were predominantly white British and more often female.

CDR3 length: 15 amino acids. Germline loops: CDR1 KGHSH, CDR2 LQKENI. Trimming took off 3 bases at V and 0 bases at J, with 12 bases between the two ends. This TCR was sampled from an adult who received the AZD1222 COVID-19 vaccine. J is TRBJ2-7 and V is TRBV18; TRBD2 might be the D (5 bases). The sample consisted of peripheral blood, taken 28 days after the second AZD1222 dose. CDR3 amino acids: CASSPPGGLSYEQYF. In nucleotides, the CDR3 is TGTGCCAGCTCACCTCCTGGCGGGCTCTCCTACGAGCAGTACTTC.